This TCR beta chain is drawn from a study of CD8 T cells in Susac syndrome. The CDR3 is 15 amino acids. V gave up 2 bases and J gave up 1 base, with 12 bases separating them. Germline values: CDR1 SGHRS, CDR2 YFSETQ. This clonotype was observed a single time. About 0.5 to 1 ug RNA was reverse transcribed with random hexamers. The authors amplified TCR beta CDR3 across 54 Vbeta and 13 Jbeta using immunoSEQ multiplex PCR. A single record per CDR3 protein comes from TCRdb applying MiXCR to the immunoSEQ multiplex PCR reads. The table includes about 200,000 distinct CDR3 sequences, roughly 94% detected once. TEMRA cells were enriched by FACS, and CD4+ and CD8+ T cells were negatively isolated.

J is TRBJ1-1 and V is TRBV5-1; D perhaps matches TRBD1 (6 bases). Sequenced input: CD4+ T cells from PBMCs. The sequence was collected from a human donor in good health. The CDR3 DNA reads TGCGCCAGCAGCTTCGCGGGGGGGCCGAACACTGAAGCTTTCTTT. It codes for CASSFAGGPNTEAFF.